The 18 T cell receptor beta chains presented below share a single source sample, sequenced in a study of immune evolution from preneoplasia to lung adenocarcinoma. Produced via immunoSEQ multiplex PCR; TCRdb's table is partial and in-frame only. The profile shows thousands of clones, 80% to 90% of them singletons. Material for sequencing was FFPE minimally invasive lung adenocarcinoma tissue. These receptors all stem from a person between 65 and 80 years old with lung adenocarcinoma.

This chain joins TRBV15 and TRBJ1-1; the D gene is possibly TRBD1 (5 bases). Germline V CDR1 and CDR2: LNHNV, YYDKDF (reference sequence). The CDR3 has 16 amino acids. The V gene lost 3 bases and the J gene lost 3 bases, with 17 bases spanning the gap. CDR3 sequence: CATSRAPTRGDTEAFF. In DNA form, the CDR3 reads TGTGCCACCAGCAGGGCCCCGACAAGGGGCGACACTGAAGCTTTCTTT.

This chain joins TRBV4-1 and TRBJ1-2; D unclear. CDR3 length: 18 residues. With 0 bases removed from V and 5 bases from J, the gap between germline ends came to 22 bases. Per germline, CDR1 MGHRA and CDR2 YSYEKL. CDR3 region: CASSQDGTIQRIFYGYTF. The CDR3 DNA sequence: TGCGCCAGCAGCCAAGATGGTACTATACAGCGGATCTTTTATGGCTACACCTTC.

This chain uses TRBV2 with TRBJ1-5, with D possibly being TRBD1 (5 bases). CDR1 is SNHLY, CDR2 FYNNEI, per germline. This CDR3 spans 13 amino acids. V dropped 6 bases and J dropped 5 bases, with 11 bases sitting between them. The CDR3 here is CASRFREDQPQHF. The CDR3 nucleotides are TGTGCCAGCAGGTTCAGGGAAGATCAGCCCCAGCATTTT.

Only one count was recorded for this clone. This chain links TRBV5-1 with TRBJ1-1; 8 bases map to TRBD1. The germline CDR1 and CDR2 sequences are SGHRS and YFSETQ. The J segment lost 4 bases and the V segment lost 1 base, leaving 9 bases of the junction unmatched. This CDR3 spans 16 amino acids. The chain's CDR3 is CASSLRSGGAGTEAFF. The CDR3, as DNA: TGCGCCAGCAGCTTGCGCTCAGGGGGCGCCGGCACTGAAGCTTTCTTT.

V is TRBV30 and J is TRBJ2-1; no clear D gene. Trimming removed 0 bases at V and 5 bases at J, with 8 bases between. The CDR3 has 13 amino acids. Germline V gene lookup returns CDR1 GTSNPN and CDR2 SVGIG (reference sequence). The CDR3 loop is CAWSVLNHNEQFF. For the CDR3, the DNA is TGTGCCTGGAGTGTACTAAATCACAATGAGCAGTTCTTC. Together with reference TRBV30 and TRBJ2-1, the CDR3 gives the full variable domain: SQTIHQWPATLVQPVGSPLSLECTVEGTSNPNLYWYRQAAGRGLQLLFYSVGIGQISSEVPQNLSASRPQDRQFILSSKKLLLSDSGFYLCAWSVLNHNEQFFGPGTRLTVL.

The chain links TRBV6-4 to TRBJ2-7; D gene uncertain. The CDR3 sequence is 13 residues long. Trimming removed 0 bases at V and 6 bases at J, with 9 bases between. Germline assignment: CDR1 MRHNA and CDR2 SNTAGT. CDR3 protein: CASSDSAYSEQYF. CDR3 coding DNA: TGTGCCAGCAGTGACTCCGCATATAGCGAGCAGTACTTC.

This clone was seen only a few times. The gene calls are TRBV15 and TRBJ2-7; D gene ambiguous. CDR1 and CDR2 from the germline V gene are LNHNV and YYDKDF (reference sequence). V was shortened by 0 bases and J by 3 bases, with 9 bases between the two germline ends. The CDR3 spans 14 residues. The CDR3 DNA sequence: TGTGCCACCAGCAGAGATGGTGATATCTACGAGCAGTACTTC. It yields the protein CATSRDGDIYEQYF.

The chain employs TRBV6-4 and TRBJ2-1; 10 bases are shared with TRBD2. From germline, CDR1 is MRHNA and CDR2 SNTAGT. This CDR3 spans 14 amino acids. With V trimmed by 3 bases and J by 9 bases, 5 bases remained unmatched. CDR3 sequence: CASSEAGGSVEQFF. The CDR3 nucleotides read TGTGCCAGCAGTGAAGCGGGGGGGTCCGTTGAGCAGTTCTTC.

V and J are TRBV29-1 and TRBJ1-1; D is unclear. Trimming removed 1 base from V and 1 base from J, with 10 bases in between. Germline CDR1 SQVTM, CDR2 ANQGSEA. The CDR3 totals 14 residues. Written as DNA, the CDR3 is TGCAGCGTTGAAGGGTTAAACCCGAACACTGAAGCTTTCTTT. Protein: CSVEGLNPNTEAFF.

The V gene is TRBV30, the J gene TRBJ1-1; no firm D call. The V and J ends lost 5 bases and 4 bases respectively, with 11 bases between them. Germline CDR1 is GTSNPN and CDR2 is SVGIG (reference sequence). The CDR3 has 12 amino acids. The CDR3 DNA is TGTGCCTGGTTGGTCTCGGGCACTGAAGCTTTCTTT. Its protein is CAWLVSGTEAFF. The full variable domain, in which reference TRBV30 and TRBJ1-1 provide the parts outside the CDR3, is SQTIHQWPATLVQPVGSPLSLECTVEGTSNPNLYWYRQAAGRGLQLLFYSVGIGQISSEVPQNLSASRPQDRQFILSSKKLLLSDSGFYLCAWLVSGTEAFFGQGTRLTVV.

The chain links TRBV27 to TRBJ2-7, with D unresolved. This CDR3 contains 11 residues. The germline V and J ends were trimmed by 6 bases and 5 bases, with 8 bases remaining between them. Germline V gene lookup returns CDR1 MNHEY and CDR2 SMNVEV (reference sequence). In DNA, the CDR3 is TGTGCCAGCAGGGGGTGGGACGAGCAGTACTTC. Translated, it gives CASRGWDEQYF.

This clone was counted between two and nine times. The V call is TRBV10-1, the J call TRBJ1-1, with D perhaps matching TRBD1 (5 bases). With 6 bases removed from V and 2 bases from J, the gap between germline ends came to 10 bases. The CDR3 runs to 13 residues. The germline gives CDR1 WNHNN, CDR2 SYGVQD (reference sequence). The DNA of the CDR3 is TGCGCCAGCAGCAGGGACTTTAACACTGAAGCTTTCTTT. Amino acid sequence: CASSRDFNTEAFF.

This chain connects TRBV5-1 to TRBJ1-1, with TRBD1 matching over 8 bases. The V gene's germline CDR1 is SGHRS and CDR2 YFSETQ. The CDR3 extends over 13 amino acids. V was clipped by 4 bases and J by 12 bases; unmatched bases: 11. For the CDR3, the DNA is TGCGCCAGCAGCAAGGGACAGGATGGTGGAACTTTCTTT. Its protein is CASSKGQDGGTFF.

This chain uses TRBV19 with TRBJ1-2, with D maybe TRBD1 (6 bases). CDR1 is LNHDA and CDR2 is SQIVND in the germline V gene (reference sequence). With 5 bases removed from V and 7 bases from J, the gap between germline ends came to 11 bases. This CDR3 is 12 amino acids long. The CDR3: CASSYREGGYTF. The CDR3 DNA sequence: TGTGCCAGTAGTTACAGGGAGGGTGGCTACACCTTC.

The CDR3 DNA sequence: TGTGCCAGTACTAGCCAGTGGGGAGTTCAAGAGACCCAGTACTTC. Amino acids: CASTSQWGVQETQYF. J is TRBJ2-5 and V is TRBV19, with TRBD2 as a possible D gene (5 bases). V was trimmed by 7 bases and J by 2 bases, leaving 17 bases between them. The CDR3 totals 15 residues. CDR1 and CDR2 (germline): LNHDA, SQIVND (reference sequence).

J is TRBJ2-3 and V is TRBV7-8, with 7 bases matching TRBD1. Trimming cost V 4 bases and J 0 bases; bases outside gene matches: 1. Germline V gene lookup returns CDR1 SGHVS and CDR2 FQNEAQ. The CDR3 sequence is 14 residues long. Here the CDR3 reads CASSWDSSTDTQYF. CDR3 coding DNA: TGTGCCAGCAGCTGGGACAGCAGCACAGATACGCAGTATTTT.

This rearrangement joins TRBV29-1 to TRBJ2-1; 11 bases fit TRBD2. There are 19 residues in the CDR3. With 0 bases clipped from V and 2 bases from J, the junction kept 12 bases outside the gene matches. Per the germline V gene, CDR1 is SQVTM and CDR2 is ANQGSEA. CDR3 amino acids: CSVEDVIAGGAYPYNEQFF. In DNA, the CDR3 is TGCAGCGTTGAAGATGTAATAGCGGGGGGGGCGTACCCCTACAATGAGCAGTTCTTC.

The chain employs TRBV9 and TRBJ1-1; a weak D match, TRBD1 (5 bases). The germline V gene encodes CDR1 SGDLS and CDR2 YYNGEE. The V and J ends lost 0 bases and 7 bases respectively, with 10 bases between them. The CDR3 has 13 residues. CDR3 protein: CASSVEPQGEAFF. The CDR3 DNA sequence: TGTGCCAGCAGCGTAGAACCTCAGGGTGAAGCTTTCTTT. Complete variable domain (other parts from reference TRBV9 and TRBJ1-1): DSGVTQTPKHLITATGQRVTLRCSPRSGDLSVYWYQQSLDQGLQFLIQYYNGEERAKGNILERFSAQQFPDLHSELNLSSLELGDSALYFCASSVEPQGEAFFGQGTRLTVV.